This T cell receptor beta chain is from a study of T cells in Graves' hyperthyroidism and ophthalmopathy. The overall study: Peripheral blood was collected at initial diagnosis, before any treatment.

Researchers took RNA transcripts and amplified the TCR beta CDR3 regions from them. An initial round of RT-PCR targeting the TCR CDR3 relied on the HTBI primer set. TCRdb reprocessed the multiplex PCR reads via MiXCR and lists one record per CDR3 protein. The sample records hundreds of thousands of distinct CDR3 sequences, 15% to 20% being singletons. A word on this clonotype: Antigen specificity is unknown.

Findings of the study overall: A model using 13 V-J features told ophthalmopathy apart from stable hyperthyroidism.

The sequenced sample was blood. The source of this sequence is a woman aged 55-69 years with Graves' ophthalmopathy.

The CDR3 nucleotides read TGTGCCAGCAGCTTAGTCCCGGGACAGGACTCCTACGAGCAGTACTTC. It codes for CASSLVPGQDSYEQYF. The V call is TRBV7-2, the J call TRBJ2-7; 8 positions agree with TRBD1. The CDR3 length is 16 residues. The germline V gene encodes CDR1 SGHTA and CDR2 FQGNSA. Unmatched junction bases numbered 5, after V lost 1 base and J lost 0 bases.